These T cell receptor beta chains were read from a single sample in a study of regulatory T cells in long-lasting Graves disease. MiXCR was run by TCRdb on the multiplex PCR reads, yielding one entry per CDR3 protein. The sample lists hundreds of thousands of distinct CDR3 sequences; around 30% were seen once. The specimen comprised peripheral blood mononuclear cells (PBMCs), sampled when the disease was refractory, from a patient treated with antithyroid drugs. Receptors originate from a female donor with Graves disease. Each CDR3 is given with its conserved first and last residue. The D gene is left open where the match is weak. Rows may omit the clone size; those that give it use once, few, many or a size class.

v_call	cdr3_length	clone_size	d_call	j_call	cdr3_nt	cdr3_aa
TRBV6-5	15	many	.	TRBJ1-4	TGTGCCAGCAGTTACCGTGGAGGCAGTAATGAAAAACTGTTTTTT	CASSYRGGSNEKLFF
TRBV7-9	14	few	.	TRBJ1-1	TGTGCCAGCAGCTTTTTCACAGACTCCGGTAAGGCTTTCTTT	CASSFFTDSGKAFF
TRBV6-5	15	.	TRBD1	TRBJ1-4	TGTGCCAGCAGTTCCGGCGGGGACAGGAATGAAAAACTGTTTTTT	CASSSGGDRNEKLFF
TRBV6-2/TRBV6-3	16	.	TRBD2	TRBJ2-1	TGTGCCAGCAGTTACTCGAGGACTAGCCTGAGCAATGAGCAGTTCTTC	CASSYSRTSLSNEQFF
TRBV6-1	14	.	TRBD1	TRBJ2-7	TGTGCCAGCAGATCGACAGGGGAGGAACACGAGCAGTACTTC	CASRSTGEEHEQYF
TRBV3-1	15	.	.	TRBJ1-6	TGTGCCAGCAGCCACTTGGGCCGAGGGGATTCACCCCTCCACTTT	CASSHLGRGDSPLHF
TRBV20-1	14	few	.	TRBJ1-1	TGCAGTGCTACACACGACAGCCTGAACACTGAAGCTTTCTTT	CSATHDSLNTEAFF
TRBV9	15	few	.	TRBJ1-2	TGTGCCAGCAGCGTAGGACAGACAGCTAACTATGGCTACACCTTC	CASSVGQTANYGYTF
TRBV28	14	few	.	TRBJ1-1	TGTGCCAGCAGTTTCTCAGGGTGGAACACTGAAGCTTTCTTT	CASSFSGWNTEAFF
TRBV5-1	16	few	TRBD1	TRBJ2-5	TGCGCCAGCAGCTTGGAGGGCAGGGGGCGTCACGAGACCCAGTACTTC	CASSLEGRGRHETQYF
TRBV11-2	15	few	.	TRBJ2-2	TGTGCCAGCAGCCTATCGACAGGGAGGACCGGGGAGCTGTTTTTT	CASSLSTGRTGELFF
TRBV15	16	.	.	TRBJ2-7	TGTGCCACCAGCAGAGATCCTGCAGGCGGACCCTACGAGCAGTACTTC	CATSRDPAGGPYEQYF
TRBV10-1	13	few	.	TRBJ1-3	TGCGCCAGCAGTGTCACCTCTGGAAACACCATATATTTT	CASSVTSGNTIYF
TRBV7-9	14	.	.	TRBJ2-5	TGTGCCAGCAGCCGTGAGGAGTACCAAGAGACCCAGTACTTC	CASSREEYQETQYF
TRBV28	14	few	.	TRBJ1-4	TGTGCCAGCAGTTTTTCCGGGGCTGATGAAAAACTGTTTTTT	CASSFSGADEKLFF
TRBV18	15	once	.	TRBJ1-1	TGTGCCAGCTCACCGGAAAAAGGATTAGGCTATCGAGCTTTCTTT	CASSPEKGLGYRAFF
TRBV27	13	few	.	TRBJ1-1	TGTGCCAGCAGCCTCCAGTTGGACACTGAAGCTTTCTTT	CASSLQLDTEAFF
TRBV20-1	15	.	.	TRBJ1-1	TGCAGTGCTCGACCGGCAGGGGTCGTTGAGGCTGAAGCTTTCTTT	CSARPAGVVEAEAFF
TRBV9	17	few	.	TRBJ2-1	TGTGCCAGCAGCCGTTCCGCTGGAGGCCTCTCCTACAATGAGCAGTTCTTC	CASSRSAGGLSYNEQFF
TRBV7-9	13	.	.	TRBJ2-7	TGTGCCAGCACCTGGGGGCGAACCTACGAGCAGTACTTC	CASTWGRTYEQYF